The 26 T cell receptor beta chains below come from one sample, sequenced in a study of blood T cell repertoires in COVID-19. The method was immunoSEQ multiplex PCR; TCRdb's version includes in-frame clones alone and lacks a portion of them. The sample has some 240,000 clones; around 81% are singletons. Sequencing was performed on peripheral blood. The receptor source for this set is a woman older than 75 with COVID-19, enrolled during active disease.

The rearrangement joins TRBV3-1 (or the pseudogene TRBV3-2) to TRBJ1-1, with 10 bases identical to TRBD1. Per germline, CDR1 LGHDT and CDR2 YNNKEL (reference sequence). The CDR3 covers 14 residues. V gave up 3 bases and J gave up 5 bases; unmatched junction bases: 3. As DNA, the CDR3 is TGTGCCAGCAGCCAGACAGGGGGCCGGACTGAAGCTTTCTTT. The encoded protein is CASSQTGGRTEAFF.

The rearrangement links TRBV2 to TRBJ2-1, with D perhaps TRBD2 (7 bases). The CDR3 runs to 15 residues. Germline V gene data show CDR1 as SNHLY and CDR2 as FYNNEI. V dropped 8 bases and J dropped 0 bases, with 14 bases sitting between them. CDR3 DNA: TGTGCCAGCGGACTTCGGGGGGCCTCCTACAATGAGCAGTTCTTC. The encoded protein is CASGLRGASYNEQFF.

This chain joins TRBV7-9 and TRBJ1-1; no firm D call. There are 13 residues in the CDR3. The V end was cut by 1 base, the J end by 11 bases, with 14 bases between. Germline lookup yields CDR1 SEHNR and CDR2 FQNEAQ (reference sequence). The DNA for the CDR3 is TGTGCCAGCAGCTTAGGGTCAGGCAACATGGCTTTCTTT. As protein: CASSLGSGNMAFF.

This chain uses TRBV2 with TRBJ1-2; 10 nucleotides align to TRBD1. Germline CDR1 SNHLY, CDR2 FYNNEI. Trimming cost V 8 bases and J 3 bases; bases outside gene matches: 9. The CDR3 totals 15 residues. In DNA form, the CDR3 reads TGTGCCAGCCCGCGACAGGGGGCGGAGGACTATGGCTACACCTTC. Its translation is CASPRQGAEDYGYTF.

This chain connects TRBV6-2 or TRBV6-3 to TRBJ1-5, with unresolved D. The germline V and J ends were trimmed by 0 bases and 7 bases, with 7 bases remaining between them. There are 13 residues in the CDR3. CDR1 is MNHEY and CDR2 is SVGEGT in the germline V gene. CDR3 coding DNA: TGTGCCAGCAGTTACTCGGGCGTCCAGCCCCAGCATTTT. It translates to CASSYSGVQPQHF.

This sequence joins TRBV5-1 and TRBJ2-5; TRBD2 matches at 16 bases. The CDR3 sequence is 17 residues long. Per the germline V gene, CDR1 is SGHRS and CDR2 is YFSETQ. The J segment lost 5 bases and the V segment lost 8 bases, leaving 12 bases of the junction unmatched. CDR3 in amino acids: CASSPGLAGGDGETQYF. In DNA form, the CDR3 reads TGCGCCAGTTCCCCGGGACTAGCGGGAGGGGACGGGGAGACCCAGTACTTC.

CDR3 protein: CASSQGSSSYNEQFF. In DNA form, the CDR3 reads TGTGCCAGCAGCCAAGGATCTAGCTCCTACAATGAGCAGTTCTTC. J is TRBJ2-1 and V is TRBV3-1 (or the pseudogene TRBV3-2); no clear D. This CDR3 has 15 residues. The V and J ends lost 1 base and 0 bases respectively, with 7 bases between them. Germline V gives CDR1 LGHDT, CDR2 YNNKEL (reference sequence).

This clone was observed once. J is TRBJ2-7 and V is TRBV28; 7 bases align to TRBD2. Germline lookup yields CDR1 MDHEN and CDR2 SYDVKM. V lost 5 bases to trimming and J lost 6 bases; unmatched junction nucleotides: 10. This CDR3 comprises 14 residues. The CDR3 bases are TGTGCCAGCAGTCCAAATGAGGGGAGGGTCGAGCAGTACTTC. Translating gives CASSPNEGRVEQYF.

The chain links TRBV4-1 to TRBJ1-1; 9 nucleotides agree with TRBD1. CDR1 MGHRA and CDR2 YSYEKL come from the germline V gene. J gave up 5 bases and V 4 bases, and 5 bases lay outside the gene matches. This CDR3 contains 14 residues. The CDR3, as DNA: TGCGCCAGCAGCCGACAGGGGGTTGGTACTGAAGCTTTCTTT. Its protein product is CASSRQGVGTEAFF.

The chain joins TRBV11-2 to TRBJ2-5; perhaps TRBD2 as D (5 bases). V gave up 5 bases and J gave up 5 bases, with 18 bases separating them. This CDR3 comprises 15 residues. From germline, CDR1 is SGHAT and CDR2 FQNNGV. The CDR3 nucleotides are TGTGCCAGCAGCCCCATCCGGGCCCGGAGGGAGACCCAGTACTTC. Translating it yields CASSPIRARRETQYF. Variable domain in full (rest from reference TRBV11-2 and TRBJ2-5): EAGVAQSPRYKIIEKRQSVAFWCNPISGHATLYWYQQILGQGPKLLIQFQNNGVVDDSQLPKDRFSAERLKGVDSTLKIQPAKLEDSAVYLCASSPIRARRETQYFGPGTRLLVL.

The chain links TRBV11-3 to TRBJ2-1; D perhaps matches TRBD2 (6 bases). Germline V gene lookup returns CDR1 SGHNT and CDR2 YENEEA. The CDR3 totals 13 residues. V was clipped by 3 bases and J by 5 bases, with 8 bases between them. The CDR3 sequence: CASSFSGNNEQFF. The CDR3 DNA follows: TGTGCCAGCAGCTTTAGCGGCAACAATGAGCAGTTCTTC.

The chain links TRBV5-6 to TRBJ2-2; 7 bases agree with TRBD2. Unmatched junction bases numbered 6, after V lost 3 bases and J lost 7 bases. The CDR3 runs 14 residues. Germline V gene lookup returns CDR1 SGHDT and CDR2 YYEEEE. The CDR3 DNA follows: TGTGCCAGCAGCTATGGGGACTACAACGGGGAGCTGTTTTTT. This codes for CASSYGDYNGELFF.

The chain combines TRBV5-6 with TRBJ2-3; 10 bases fit TRBD1. Trimming took 4 bases from V and 4 from J; bases not matched to a gene: 6. Per germline, CDR1 SGHDT and CDR2 YYEEEE. There are 15 residues in the CDR3. The DNA of the CDR3 is TGTGCCAGCAGCGAACCGGGACAGGGGCCAGATACGCAGTATTTT. It specifies CASSEPGQGPDTQYF.

The rearrangement links TRBV19 to TRBJ1-1; 9 bases line up with TRBD1. Germline V gene data show CDR1 as LNHDA and CDR2 as SQIVND (reference sequence). This CDR3 has 14 amino acids. The trim removed 4 bases at V and 5 bases at J, leaving 5 bases unmatched. The CDR3 DNA follows: TGTGCCAGTAGTACGACAGGGGGGGGGACTGAAGCTTTCTTT. Translation gives CASSTTGGGTEAFF.

The chain carries TRBV19 and TRBJ1-1, with D unresolved. The CDR3 is made up of 12 amino acids. Germline-derived CDR1 and CDR2 are LNHDA and SQIVND (reference sequence). Trimming took 5 bases from V and 5 from J, leaving 9 bases between them. The CDR3 loop is CASSVRGTEAFF. For the CDR3, the DNA is TGTGCCAGTAGTGTTCGCGGGACTGAAGCTTTCTTT. The complete variable domain, with remaining parts taken from reference TRBV19 and TRBJ1-1, reads DGGITQSPKYLFRKEGQNVTLSCEQNLNHDAMYWYRQDPGQGLRLIYYSQIVNDFQKGDIAEGYSVSREKKESFPLTVTSAQKNPTAFYLCASSVRGTEAFFGQGTRLTVV.

This clone appeared a single time. This rearrangement joins TRBV5-1 to TRBJ2-4; 12 bases are shared with TRBD2. With V trimmed by 4 bases and J by 4 bases, 9 bases remained unmatched. The CDR3 covers 17 residues. Germline values: CDR1 SGHRS, CDR2 YFSETQ. The CDR3 region has the DNA TGCGCCAGCAGCCCCGAGACTAGCGGGAGTTGGAAAAACATTCAGTACTTC. Translating it yields CASSPETSGSWKNIQYF.

This chain joins TRBV4-1 and TRBJ2-1; D is undetermined. Germline V gives CDR1 MGHRA, CDR2 YSYEKL. CDR3 length equals 16 residues. V lost 1 base, J lost 0 bases, and 10 bases lay in between. The CDR3 sequence is CASSQVSESSYNEQFF. The CDR3 DNA reads TGCGCCAGCAGCCAAGTGTCCGAGAGCTCCTACAATGAGCAGTTCTTC.

J is TRBJ2-5 and V is TRBV24-1; tentatively, D is TRBD2 (7 bases). Germline lookup yields CDR1 KGHDR and CDR2 SFDVKD. Trimming removed 4 bases from V and 5 bases from J, with 16 bases in between. This CDR3 is built from 15 residues. The chain's CDR3 is CATSDSRGAGETQYF. CDR3 in DNA: TGTGCCACCAGTGACTCACGGGGGGCCGGGGAGACCCAGTACTTC.

This chain links TRBV7-2 with TRBJ2-7, with 10 bases identical to TRBD2. This CDR3 has 15 amino acids. V shed 1 base and J 4 bases; nucleotides not matched to a gene: 4. Germline V gives CDR1 SGHTA, CDR2 FQGNSA. As DNA, the CDR3 is TGTGCCAGCAGCTTAGAAGGGACTAGCGTTTACGAGCAGTACTTC. Translated, it gives CASSLEGTSVYEQYF. The full variable domain, in which reference TRBV7-2 and TRBJ2-7 provide the parts outside the CDR3, is GAGVSQSPSNKVTEKGKDVELRCDPISGHTALYWYRQSLGQGLEFLIYFQGNSAPDKSGLPSDRFSAERTGGSVSTLTIQRTQQEDSAVYLCASSLEGTSVYEQYFGPGTRLTVT.

The V and J genes are TRBV18 and TRBJ1-2; no reliable D call. The germline CDR1 and CDR2 sequences are KGHSH and LQKENI. The CDR3 extends over 15 amino acids. Trimming pared 2 bases from V and 8 bases from J, leaving 18 bases between. CDR3 in DNA: TGTGCCAGCTCACCAATGAAGATGGATTCGGGGGGCTACACCTTC. Its protein product is CASSPMKMDSGGYTF.

The chain couples TRBV5-6 to TRBJ2-5; 15 bases agree with TRBD2. Germline assignment: CDR1 SGHDT and CDR2 YYEEEE. With V trimmed by 2 bases and J by 5 bases, 13 bases remained unmatched. The CDR3 covers 19 residues. CDR3 residues: CASSFLSGTSGGSGETQYF. In DNA form, the CDR3 reads TGTGCCAGCAGCTTCCTCTCCGGGACTAGCGGGGGGTCGGGGGAGACCCAGTACTTC.

The V and J genes are TRBV4-2 and TRBJ2-6; 10 bases line up with TRBD1. Trimming at V came to 4 bases and at J to 2 bases, leaving 8 bases not matched to a gene. The CDR3 is made up of 18 amino acids. Germline values: CDR1 LGHNA, CDR2 YNFKEQ. CDR3 amino acids: CASSPRTGGSTGANVLTF. As DNA, the CDR3 is TGTGCCAGCAGCCCAAGGACAGGGGGGTCTACTGGGGCCAACGTCCTGACTTTC.

This clone has just one count. This chain joins TRBV5-1 and TRBJ1-2, with unresolved D. Germline loops: CDR1 SGHRS, CDR2 YFSETQ. Between the trimmed V and J ends, which lost 1 base and 0 bases, there was a span of 13 bases. This CDR3 comprises 16 residues. The CDR3 here is CASSLLAGEANYGYTF. The CDR3 DNA reads as TGCGCCAGCAGCTTGTTGGCCGGAGAGGCTAACTATGGCTACACCTTC.

The genes are TRBV28 and TRBJ1-5; D is possibly TRBD1 (6 bases). Deletions cut 2 bases from V and 7 bases from J, with 12 bases between. Germline V lookup: CDR1 MDHEN, CDR2 SYDVKM. CDR3 length: 14 residues. The CDR3, as DNA: TGTGCCAGCAGTTTACCGACAGGCCGGCAGCCCCAGCATTTT. Translation gives CASSLPTGRQPQHF.

This clone showed up just once. The chain carries TRBV19 and TRBJ2-3, with D perhaps TRBD2 (5 bases). Trimming removed 5 bases at V and 3 bases at J, with 15 bases between. This CDR3 is 15 amino acids long. In germline, CDR1 is LNHDA, CDR2 SQIVND (reference sequence). The CDR3 reads CASSPRGGRTDTQYF. CDR3 DNA sequence: TGTGCCAGTAGTCCCCGGGGTGGCAGAACAGATACGCAGTATTTT.

The V call is TRBV2, the J call TRBJ2-1; the D gene is possibly TRBD2 (6 bases). CDR3 length: 15 residues. The ends were cut back, 6 bases at V and 15 bases at J, with 27 bases in the middle. CDR1 is SNHLY and CDR2 is FYNNEI in the germline V gene. CDR3 nucleotides: TGTGCCAGCAGGACCCCTAGGATAGCGGAAGAGCAGCTGTTCTTC. This encodes CASRTPRIAEEQLFF.